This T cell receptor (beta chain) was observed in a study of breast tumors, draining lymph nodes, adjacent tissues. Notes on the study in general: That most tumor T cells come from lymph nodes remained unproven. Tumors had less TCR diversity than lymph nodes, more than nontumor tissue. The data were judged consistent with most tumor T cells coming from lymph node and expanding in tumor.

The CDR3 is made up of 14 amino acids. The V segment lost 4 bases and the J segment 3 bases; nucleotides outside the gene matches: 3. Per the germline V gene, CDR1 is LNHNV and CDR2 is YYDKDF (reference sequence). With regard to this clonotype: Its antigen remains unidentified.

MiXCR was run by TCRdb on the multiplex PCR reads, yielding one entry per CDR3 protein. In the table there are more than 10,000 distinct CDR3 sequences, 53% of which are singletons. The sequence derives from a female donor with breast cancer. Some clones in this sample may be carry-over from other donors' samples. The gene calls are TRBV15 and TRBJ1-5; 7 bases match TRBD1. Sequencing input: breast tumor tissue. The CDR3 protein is CATSKGQVNQPQHF. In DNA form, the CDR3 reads TGTGCCACCAGCAAAGGACAGGTCAATCAGCCCCAGCATTTT. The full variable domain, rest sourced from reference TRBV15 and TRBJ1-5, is DAMVIQNPRYQVTQFGKPVTLSCSQTLNHNVMYWYQQKSSQAPKLLFHYYDKDFNNEADTPDNFQSRRPNTSFCFLDIRSPGLGDTAMYLCATSKGQVNQPQHFGDGTRLSIL.